The clone carrying this T cell receptor (beta chain) was seen ten or more times. Antigen specificity is unknown. This sample was included in a study of early T cells in non-severe SARS-CoV-2 infection. Study at large: Sequencing targeted bulk RNA from unsorted whole blood, leaving chains unpaired.

General study results and limits: Matching with VDJdb favored anti-spike CD8 responses (missing private and CD4 specificities).

Unique molecular identifiers tagged individual cDNA molecules. One entry per CDR3 protein, called by TCRdb with MiXCR from the 5' RACE reads. The sample holds approximately 71,000 distinct CDR3 sequences, 9% to 15% seen once. J was trimmed by 3 bases and V by 0 bases; bases with no gene match: 4. This CDR3 contains 15 residues. Looked up from germline, CDR1 is WNHNN and CDR2 is SYGVQD (reference sequence). The sample taken for sequencing was whole blood. The V and J genes are TRBV10-1 and TRBJ2-5, with 7 bases that match TRBD2. The clonotype originates from an adult who was a healthcare worker with PCR-confirmed SARS-CoV-2 infection or an uninfected control (not recorded which). Here the CDR3 reads CASSESGGGKETQYF. The CDR3 DNA sequence: TGCGCCAGCAGTGAGTCCGGGGGAGGGAAAGAGACCCAGTACTTC.